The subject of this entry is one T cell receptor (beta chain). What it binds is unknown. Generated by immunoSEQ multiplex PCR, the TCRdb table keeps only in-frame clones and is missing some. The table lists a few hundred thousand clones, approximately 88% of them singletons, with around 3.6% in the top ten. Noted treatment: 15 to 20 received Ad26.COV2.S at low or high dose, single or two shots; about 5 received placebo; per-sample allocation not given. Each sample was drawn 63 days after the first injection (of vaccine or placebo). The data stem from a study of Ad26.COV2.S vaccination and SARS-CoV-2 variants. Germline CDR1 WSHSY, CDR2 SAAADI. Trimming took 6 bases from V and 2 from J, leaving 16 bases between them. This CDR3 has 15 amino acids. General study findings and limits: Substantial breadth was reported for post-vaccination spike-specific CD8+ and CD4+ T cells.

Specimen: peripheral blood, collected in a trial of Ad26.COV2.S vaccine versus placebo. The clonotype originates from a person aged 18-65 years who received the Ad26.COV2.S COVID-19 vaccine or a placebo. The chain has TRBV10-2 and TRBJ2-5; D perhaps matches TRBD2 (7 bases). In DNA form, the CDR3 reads TGCGCCAGCAGGGAACGGGGGGCAATACAAGAGACCCAGTACTTC. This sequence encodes CASRERGAIQETQYF.